This is a list of T cell receptor beta chains from one sample in a study of response to subunit inactivated influenza vaccine. Each CDR3 protein is one row after TCRdb ran MiXCR on the RT-PCR reads. The table has roughly 540,000 distinct CDR3 sequences, roughly 23% seen once; the top ten hold 2.5% to 3.5%. The data were also submitted as part of a second study, on T cells expressing NK-cell markers.

The sequencing used CD4+ T cells sorted from PBMCs, collected 12 days after vaccination. These receptors were obtained from a middle-aged man who received an inactivated influenza vaccine. CDR3s include the opening cysteine and the closing phenylalanine or tryptophan. The D gene is left open where the match is weak. Clone size appears in some rows only: once, few, many, or a class for an expanded clone.

V	J	size	D	CDR3	DNA
TRBV12-3/TRBV12-4	TRBJ1-6	few	TRBD1	CASSLEQGGPLHF	TGTGCCAGCAGTTTAGAGCAGGGGGGGCCCCTCCACTTT
TRBV7-2	TRBJ2-3	.	TRBD2	CASSSRLAGVLDTQYF	TGTGCCAGCAGCTCCCGACTAGCGGGAGTACTGGATACGCAGTATTTT
TRBV4-2	TRBJ2-2	few	TRBD2	CASSQGWSLAGLNTGELFF	TGTGCCAGCAGCCAAGGATGGTCGCTAGCGGGACTGAACACCGGGGAGCTGTTTTTT
TRBV24-1	TRBJ2-5	.	.	CATSDTQGSSRTQYF	TGTGCCACCAGTGATACACAGGGTTCGAGTCGGACCCAGTACTTC
TRBV18	TRBJ1-2	.	.	CASSPNGQSNYGYTF	TGTGCCAGCTCACCAAACGGACAGTCTAACTATGGCTACACCTTC
TRBV5-1	TRBJ2-7	.	TRBD1	CASSLGTGDSEQYF	TGCGCCAGCAGCTTGGGGACAGGGGACAGCGAGCAGTACTTC
TRBV7-9	TRBJ1-3	.	.	CASSLDTGNTIYF	TGTGCCAGCAGCTTAGATACTGGAAACACCATATATTTT
TRBV12-3/TRBV12-4	TRBJ2-3	few	TRBD2	CASSPGLAGGFTTDTQYF	TGTGCCAGCAGTCCGGGACTAGCGGGAGGATTCACGACAGATACGCAGTATTTT
TRBV28	TRBJ2-3	.	.	CASRAGWATGTQYF	TGTGCCAGCAGGGCCGGGTGGGCGACCGGTACGCAGTATTTT
TRBV2	TRBJ2-1	.	TRBD1	CASSPGQGYEQFF	TGTGCCAGCAGTCCCGGACAGGGTTATGAGCAGTTCTTC
TRBV18	TRBJ2-3	few	.	CASSKRPDTQYF	TGTGCCAGCTCGAAAAGACCAGATACGCAGTATTTT
TRBV28	TRBJ2-4	many	.	CASKGRRRIAKNIQYF	TGTGCCAGCAAGGGCCGTCGCCGGATAGCCAAAAACATTCAGTACTTC
TRBV27	TRBJ2-5	few	TRBD1	CASSFGTGGAETQYF	TGTGCCAGCAGTTTCGGGACAGGGGGCGCGGAGACCCAGTACTTC
TRBV27	TRBJ1-5	few	TRBD1	CASRPRQGLTQPQHF	TGTGCCAGCAGACCCCGACAGGGGTTAACTCAGCCCCAGCATTTT
TRBV19	TRBJ2-5	.	TRBD2	CASSTRLAALQETQYF	TGTGCCAGTAGTACCCGACTAGCGGCCCTCCAAGAGACCCAGTACTTC
TRBV4-2	TRBJ1-5	few	.	CASSQGSRVQPQHF	TGTGCCAGCAGCCAAGGATCGCGAGTGCAGCCCCAGCATTTT
TRBV20-1	TRBJ2-7	few	.	CSARKDSLQYF	TGCAGTGCTAGAAAAGACAGCTTACAGTACTTC
TRBV6-5	TRBJ2-3	.	TRBD1	CASSRGGMAQYF	TGTGCCAGCAGTAGAGGGGGCATGGCGCAGTATTTT
TRBV28	TRBJ2-3	.	TRBD2	CASSVAGGYFETQYF	TGTGCCAGCAGTGTAGCGGGAGGGTATTTTGAGACGCAGTATTTT
TRBV6-1	TRBJ1-1	few	.	CASSEFQGTEAFF	TGTGCCAGCAGTGAATTCCAGGGCACTGAAGCTTTCTTT
TRBV6-2/TRBV6-3	TRBJ2-5	.	TRBD1	CASSTSTGTETQYF	TGTGCCAGCAGTACCTCGACAGGGACGGAGACCCAGTACTTC
TRBV14	TRBJ1-1	once	.	CASSPHRFGGSTEAFF	TGTGCCAGCAGCCCGCACCGATTTGGGGGTAGCACTGAAGCTTTCTTT